The 18 T cell receptor beta chains below all came from one sample that was sequenced in a study of post-analysis software for immune sequencing data. Study-level findings and limits: A few TRBV segments occurring more often in patients than controls included TRBV5-6, TRBV5-1 and TRBV20-1.

Libraries were made from TCR beta cDNA, and they carried unique molecular identifiers. TCRdb used MiXCR to reprocess the PCR reads, holding one entry per CDR3 protein. The sample records some 890,000 distinct CDR3 sequences, around 53% being singletons. Their cognate antigens are unknown. Sequencing input: blood. The source is a girl aged 5-17 years with multiple sclerosis.

The chain recombines TRBV6-1 with TRBJ1-1; D ambiguous. V shed 7 bases and J shed 5 bases, with 11 bases lying between them. This CDR3 spans 12 amino acids. Germline CDR1 MNHNS, CDR2 SASEGT. CDR3 residues: CASTEVLTEAFF. In DNA form, the CDR3 reads TGTGCCAGCACCGAGGTCCTAACTGAAGCTTTCTTT.

The chain is built from TRBV12-3 or TRBV12-4 and TRBJ2-1; D gene ambiguous. This CDR3 is 13 amino acids long. Between the trimmed V and J ends, which lost 3 bases and 7 bases, there was a span of 10 bases. CDR3 nucleotide sequence: TGTGCCAGCAGTTTGTTATGGGCAAATGAGCAGTTCTTC. This gives the protein CASSLLWANEQFF.

This clonotype was observed a single time. This chain connects TRBV29-1 to TRBJ1-2; D remains ambiguous. Germline V gene sequence: CDR1 SQVTM, CDR2 ANQGSEA. The CDR3 length is 13 residues. Trimming took off 0 bases at V and 4 bases at J, with 9 bases between the two ends. Here the CDR3 reads CSVEDLSGYGYTF. In DNA, the CDR3 is TGCAGCGTTGAAGATCTTTCAGGCTATGGCTACACCTTC.

The chain uses TRBV29-1 and TRBJ2-7; 7 bases are a match to TRBD2. J gave up 7 bases and V 7 bases, and 7 bases lay outside the gene matches. The CDR3 runs to 11 residues. CDR1 is SQVTM, CDR2 ANQGSEA, per germline. The CDR3 sequence is CSDRLASEQYF. The CDR3 nucleotides are TGCAGCGACCGACTAGCCAGTGAGCAGTACTTC.

V gene TRBV7-3 combines with J gene TRBJ2-1, with a weak D call TRBD2 (5 bases). Germline V gene sequence: CDR1 SGHTA, CDR2 FQGTGA. With 3 bases removed from V and 3 bases from J, the gap between germline ends came to 18 bases. The CDR3 totals 17 residues. This CDR3 reads CASSFLPEGEDYNEQFF. The DNA for the CDR3 is TGTGCCAGCAGCTTTCTCCCCGAGGGTGAGGACTACAATGAGCAGTTCTTC.

The chain uses TRBV7-3 and TRBJ2-1; D gene uncertain. There are 17 residues in the CDR3. Between the trimmed V and J ends, which lost 2 bases and 2 bases, there was a span of 16 bases. Germline V gene sequence: CDR1 SGHTA, CDR2 FQGTGA. The CDR3 DNA reads TGTGCCAGCAGCTTATATGGGCAGGCTTCCCCCTACAATGAGCAGTTCTTC. Its protein is CASSLYGQASPYNEQFF.

Comment on this clonotype: The junction does not match germline at one end; this may be a read error. V gene TRBV27 combines with J gene TRBJ2-5; a weak D match, TRBD2 (5 bases). CDR1 and CDR2 (germline): MNHEY, SMNVEV (reference sequence). The CDR3 is 14 amino acids. This CDR3 reads CAGSPGSYLREQYF. As DNA, the CDR3 is TGTGCCGGCAGCCCAGGCTCCTACCTGAGGGAGCAGTACTTC.

The chain combines TRBV20-1 with TRBJ2-1; no clear D. The CDR3 has 14 residues. Trimming stripped 6 bases from V and 2 bases from J, with 14 bases between. CDR1 and CDR2 from the germline V gene are DFQATT and SNEGSKA (reference sequence). This CDR3 reads CSAFQATPYNEQFF. DNA of the CDR3: TGCAGTGCCTTTCAAGCGACCCCCTACAATGAGCAGTTCTTC.

The chain joins TRBV14 to TRBJ2-1, with 10 bases fitting TRBD2. CDR1 and CDR2 from the germline V gene are SGHDN and FVKESK. The V gene end was trimmed by 3 bases and the J gene end by 9 bases; junction bases not matched to a gene: 5. The CDR3 extends over 14 amino acids. Written as DNA, the CDR3 is TGTGCCAGCAGCCATCGAGTAGCGGGGGGTGAGCAGTTCTTC. It encodes CASSHRVAGGEQFF.

This clonotype was seen a few times. This chain links TRBV2 with TRBJ2-3; weak D call: TRBD2 (6 bases). V dropped 7 bases and J dropped 6 bases, with 20 bases sitting between them. The CDR3 is 15 amino acids. From germline, CDR1 is SNHLY and CDR2 FYNNEI. In DNA form, the CDR3 reads TGTGCCAGCATCGCCCCGGGAGCCGCCTCTGATACGCAGTATTTT. Amino acids: CASIAPGAASDTQYF. Based on the CDR3 plus reference TRBV2 and TRBJ2-3, the full variable domain is EPEVTQTPSHQVTQMGQEVILRCVPISNHLYFYWYRQILGQKVEFLVSFYNNEISEKSEIFDDQFSVERPDGSNFTLKIRSTKLEDSAMYFCASIAPGAASDTQYFGPGTRLTVL.

This sequence joins TRBV5-1 and TRBJ2-7; D tentatively reads TRBD1 or TRBD2 (5 bases each). CDR1 is SGHRS and CDR2 is YFSETQ in the germline V gene. The length of the CDR3 is 16 residues. V lost 1 base and J lost 0, with 14 bases in between. The CDR3 DNA sequence: TGCGCCAGCAGCTTGTTAGTCGGGGCGAGCTCCTACGAGCAGTACTTC. It specifies CASSLLVGASSYEQYF.

This sequence joins TRBV7-9 and TRBJ1-2, with TRBD1 as a possible D gene (5 bases). CDR1 is SEHNR and CDR2 is FQNEAQ in the germline V gene (reference sequence). The CDR3 consists of 15 residues. V lost 1 base and J lost 7, with 16 bases in between. CDR3: CASSLDLGHSGGYTF. The CDR3 DNA is TGTGCCAGCAGCTTAGACCTCGGACACTCAGGTGGCTACACCTTC.

The chain combines TRBV9 with TRBJ2-1, with TRBD2 matching over 7 bases. Germline V gives CDR1 SGDLS, CDR2 YYNGEE. After removal of 0 bases from V and 5 bases from J, the junction contained 5 bases not matched to a gene. This CDR3 is built from 15 residues. CDR3 DNA sequence: TGTGCCAGCAGCGTAGGGGGGGGGTTGAACAATGAGCAGTTCTTC. This gives the protein CASSVGGGLNNEQFF.

This clonotype was seen a handful of times. This rearrangement joins TRBV12-3 or TRBV12-4 to TRBJ2-7; 7 nucleotides line up with TRBD2. The CDR3 consists of 14 residues. Unmatched junction bases numbered 6, after V lost 5 bases and J lost 2 bases. This chain's CDR3 is CASSEREETYEQYF. Written as DNA, the CDR3 is TGTGCCAGCAGTGAGCGGGAAGAGACCTACGAGCAGTACTTC.

The V call is TRBV20-1, the J call TRBJ2-7; D ambiguous. Between the trimmed V and J ends, which lost 3 bases and 0 bases, there was a span of 15 bases. The CDR3 runs to 15 residues. Germline-derived CDR1 and CDR2 are DFQATT and SNEGSKA (reference sequence). CDR3 DNA sequence: TGCAGTGCTAGGAGGTCACCCGCGAGCTCCTACGAGCAGTACTTC. Amino acids: CSARRSPASSYEQYF.

The chain carries TRBV4-1 and TRBJ2-5; 10 bases line up with TRBD2. The CDR3 consists of 20 residues. Germline trimming cut 1 base from V and 4 bases from J; bases unmatched to any gene: 18. Germline V lookup: CDR1 MGHRA, CDR2 YSYEKL. The CDR3 sequence is CASSQAPLVSGRPRVETQYF. The DNA for the CDR3 is TGCGCCAGCAGCCAAGCCCCCCTCGTTAGCGGGAGGCCGAGGGTAGAGACCCAGTACTTC.

The chain links TRBV7-4 to TRBJ2-5, with 14 positions matching TRBD2. This CDR3 has 18 amino acids. Losses at the gene ends were 4 bases for V and 5 bases for J; bases not matched to a gene: 12. Germline loops: CDR1 SGHVT, CDR2 SQSDAQ. The CDR3 sequence: CASSSTDSGLAGVETQYF. The CDR3 bases are TGTGCCAGCAGCTCCACCGACTCGGGACTAGCGGGGGTGGAGACCCAGTACTTC.

In this sample, this clonotype turned up a few times. The chain joins TRBV6-2 or TRBV6-3 to TRBJ2-7; 8 bases agree with TRBD2. CDR1 is MNHEY and CDR2 is SVGEGT in the germline V gene. V gave up 6 bases and J gave up 1 base; unmatched junction bases: 14. This CDR3 has 17 amino acids. CDR3 sequence: CASSPGGSGASSYEQYF. The CDR3 DNA sequence: TGTGCCAGCAGCCCCGGGGGTAGCGGGGCCTCGTCCTACGAGCAGTACTTC.